Below, 24 T cell receptor beta chains from the same sample are listed, as sequenced in a study of T cell repertoires in cytomegalovirus infection (dated by TCRdb to the late 2010s). Interpreted using the paper, the treatment or condition label stands for: in vitro stimulation with specific CMV peptide epitopes to enrich CMV-specific T cells. The listed sequencing device is Illumina HiSeq 1500. TCRdb ran its own pipeline on the public reads, namely fastp trimming at Q25 and MiXCR clone calling, and kept in-frame beta chains. Each CDR3 protein gets just one entry, which takes the most common genes and DNA from the rows behind it. Present in this sample are about 830,000 distinct CDR3 sequences, around a third of which were seen just once. The top ten clonotypes cover over 10% of the sample. Their antigens remain unidentified. The sequencing here drew on cultured CD8+ T cells from PBMCs, taken from culture after CMV antigen stimulation. The receptor set was obtained from a human donor in good health (CMV status not recorded). Some clones in this sample may be carry-over from other donors' samples.

The chain uses TRBV6-5 and TRBJ2-2; D unclear. Germline values: CDR1 MNHEY, CDR2 SVGAGI. Trimming took off 2 bases at V and 4 bases at J, with 8 bases between the two ends. The CDR3 runs 14 residues. The CDR3 bases are TGTGCCAGCAGTTACGGGCAGGCCACCGGGGAGCTGTTTTTT. Its translation: CASSYGQATGELFF.

This clonotype was found many times. CDR3 nucleotide sequence: TGTGCCAGCAGCCCCACAGATACGCAGTATTTT. Amino acid sequence: CASSPTDTQYF. V usage is TRBV7-9 and J usage is TRBJ2-3, with D unresolved. With 5 bases removed from V and 2 bases from J, the gap between germline ends came to 2 bases. This CDR3 comprises 11 residues. Germline lookup yields CDR1 SEHNR and CDR2 FQNEAQ (reference sequence).

This clonotype was seen a few times. The genes are TRBV6-5 and TRBJ2-1; D remains ambiguous. Looked up from germline, CDR1 is MNHEY and CDR2 is SVGAGI. V dropped 0 bases and J dropped 4 bases, with 10 bases sitting between them. This CDR3 region has 15 residues. DNA for the CDR3: TGTGCCAGCAGTTACTCACCAGCAGCTTACAATGAGCAGTTCTTC. It encodes CASSYSPAAYNEQFF.

The chain joins TRBV12-5 to TRBJ2-3, with 7 bases fitting TRBD2. CDR3 size: 14 residues. Germline V CDR1 and CDR2: LGHNT, FRNRAP. The junction had 3 bases not matched to a gene; V was cut back by 4 bases and J by 2 bases. CDR3 amino acids: CASGSSGYTDTQYF. CDR3 nucleotide sequence: TGTGCTAGTGGTTCTAGCGGATACACAGATACGCAGTATTTT.

In its sample, this clonotype was seen a few times. The chain recombines TRBV6-5 with TRBJ2-7, with D perhaps being TRBD1 or TRBD2 (5 bases each). CDR1 MNHEY and CDR2 SVGAGI come from the germline V gene. The CDR3 sequence is 15 residues long. V gave up 2 bases and J gave up 2 bases, with 13 bases separating them. The DNA for the CDR3 is TGTGCCAGCAGTTACGGGGGTAACACCCCCTACGAGCAGTACTTC. Encoded protein: CASSYGGNTPYEQYF.

The genes are TRBV10-3 and TRBJ1-1; 10 positions match TRBD1. Per germline, CDR1 ENHRY and CDR2 SYGVKD. J was trimmed by 6 bases and V by 0 bases; bases with no gene match: 7. The CDR3 is made up of 16 amino acids. The CDR3 sequence: CAISESVLTGGSEAFF. The CDR3, as DNA: TGTGCCATCAGTGAGTCCGTTCTGACAGGGGGCTCTGAAGCTTTCTTT.

The V gene is TRBV5-5, the J gene TRBJ1-5; D unresolved. CDR1 is SGHKS and CDR2 is YYEKEE in the germline V gene (reference sequence). The V end lost 2 bases, the J end lost 3 bases, and 9 bases lay between the germline ends. CDR3 size: 14 residues. The CDR3 bases are TGTGCCAGCAGCTTCACCGGTGACAATCAGCCCCAGCATTTT. It translates to CASSFTGDNQPQHF.

This clonotype was recorded at least ten times. The chain employs TRBV25-1 and TRBJ2-3; D is ambiguous. The V end lost 0 bases, the J end lost 3 bases, and 7 bases lay between the germline ends. Germline V gene data show CDR1 as MGHDK and CDR2 as SYGVNS. This CDR3 has 14 residues. The CDR3: CASSEYRLTDTQYF. CDR3 bases: TGTGCCAGCAGTGAATATCGGCTTACAGATACGCAGTATTTT.

This chain connects TRBV11-2 to TRBJ2-7; TRBD1 agrees at 9 bases. The CDR3 covers 15 residues. The V segment lost 5 bases and the J segment 3 bases; nucleotides outside the gene matches: 8. The germline CDR1 and CDR2 sequences are SGHAT and FQNNGV. This CDR3 reads CASSARWDRDYEQYF. Written as DNA, the CDR3 is TGTGCCAGCAGCGCACGGTGGGACAGGGACTACGAGCAGTACTTC. The full variable domain, in which reference TRBV11-2 and TRBJ2-7 provide the parts outside the CDR3, is EAGVAQSPRYKIIEKRQSVAFWCNPISGHATLYWYQQILGQGPKLLIQFQNNGVVDDSQLPKDRFSAERLKGVDSTLKIQPAKLEDSAVYLCASSARWDRDYEQYFGPGTRLTVT.

This chain uses TRBV11-2 with TRBJ2-7; D is unclear. The CDR3 totals 10 residues. V gave up 3 bases and J gave up 6 bases, with 3 bases separating them. Germline loops: CDR1 SGHAT, CDR2 FQNNGV. As DNA, the CDR3 is TGTGCCAGCAGCTTCTCCGAGCAGTACTTC. It translates to CASSFSEQYF. Variable domain in full (rest from reference TRBV11-2 and TRBJ2-7): EAGVAQSPRYKIIEKRQSVAFWCNPISGHATLYWYQQILGQGPKLLIQFQNNGVVDDSQLPKDRFSAERLKGVDSTLKIQPAKLEDSAVYLCASSFSEQYFGPGTRLTVT.

This clonotype showed up just a few times. The chain carries TRBV6-1 and TRBJ2-7, with D perhaps being TRBD1 or TRBD2 (6 bases each). Trimming cost V 7 bases and J 4 bases, with 11 bases left between them. This CDR3 contains 12 residues. In germline, CDR1 is MNHNS, CDR2 SASEGT. The CDR3, as DNA: TGTGCCAGCATAAGGGGGGTTTACGAGCAGTACTTC. The encoded protein is CASIRGVYEQYF.

This clonotype was observed many times. This chain connects TRBV7-6 to TRBJ1-1, with 10 bases aligning to TRBD1. The CDR3 covers 17 residues. The V and J ends lost 0 bases and 0 bases, in that order; junction bases with no gene match: 4. Looked up from germline, CDR1 is SGHVS and CDR2 is FNYEAQ. The CDR3 spells CASSLARDRGMNTEAFF. The CDR3 DNA follows: TGTGCCAGCAGCTTAGCCAGGGACAGGGGTATGAACACTGAAGCTTTCTTT.

In this sample, this clonotype turned up a few times. V is TRBV27 and J is TRBJ1-1, with D perhaps TRBD1 (5 bases). The V and J ends lost 5 bases and 1 base respectively, with 14 bases between them. The CDR3 contains 15 residues. CDR1 is MNHEY and CDR2 is SMNVEV in the germline V gene (reference sequence). The CDR3 loop is CASSPPGRQNTEAFF. In DNA, the CDR3 is TGTGCCAGCAGTCCTCCGGGACGTCAGAACACTGAAGCTTTCTTT.

The chain carries TRBV7-9 and TRBJ1-2; possible D gene TRBD1, 6 bases. The CDR3 loop spans 18 amino acids. Deletions cut 7 bases from V and 2 bases from J, with 26 bases between. The germline V gene encodes CDR1 SEHNR and CDR2 FQNEAQ (reference sequence). The CDR3 loop reads CASTPVSGDKLRNYGYTF. For the CDR3, the DNA is TGTGCCAGCACCCCCGTGTCGGGGGACAAACTCCGAAACTATGGCTACACCTTC.

A remark on this clonotype: The missing conserved phenylalanine or tryptophan at the end of this CDR3 makes a read error likely. V gene TRBV2 combines with J gene TRBJ2-1, with D possibly called TRBD1 or TRBD2 (5 bases each). This CDR3 contains 15 residues. CDR1 and CDR2 (germline): SNHLY, FYNNEI. The ends were cut back, 5 bases at V and 4 bases at J, with 15 bases in the middle. The CDR3 DNA reads as TGTGCCAGCAGTCGGCCCAGGGAGACTTACAATGAGCAGTTCTAC. It translates to CASSRPRETYNEQFY.

V usage is TRBV7-4 and J usage is TRBJ2-7; the D is unclear. The CDR3 length is 14 residues. V shed 11 bases and J shed 2 bases, with 19 bases lying between them. Per germline, CDR1 SGHVT and CDR2 SQSDAQ. In nucleotides, the CDR3 is TGTGCCGTGCAGGCCCGCTACTTACCCTACGAGCAGTACGTC. Translation: CAVQARYLPYEQYV.

The J gene is TRBJ2-1, the V gene TRBV7-2; 7 bases fit TRBD2. Germline values: CDR1 SGHTA, CDR2 FQGNSA. V lost 1 base, J lost 7 bases, and 7 bases stayed unmatched. This CDR3 has 15 amino acids. The CDR3: CASSLEAGNPNEQFF. CDR3 in DNA: TGTGCCAGCAGCTTAGAAGCGGGGAATCCGAATGAGCAGTTCTTC.

This clonotype was observed many times. This rearrangement joins TRBV7-3 to TRBJ2-5; the D gene is possibly TRBD1 (5 bases). Trimming removed 5 bases at V and 1 base at J, with 8 bases between. This CDR3 is 13 amino acids long. Germline V gives CDR1 SGHTA, CDR2 FQGTGA. The CDR3 sequence is CASSLGAQETQYF. CDR3 in DNA: TGTGCCAGCAGCCTAGGGGCCCAAGAGACCCAGTACTTC.

This clonotype was seen only a few times. The chain couples TRBV7-9 to TRBJ2-7, with TRBD2 matching over 11 bases. The V segment lost 5 bases and the J segment 4 bases; nucleotides outside the gene matches: 7. The CDR3 length is 15 residues. Looked up from germline, CDR1 is SEHNR and CDR2 is FQNEAQ (reference sequence). The CDR3 coding sequence is TGTGCCAGCAGCCCCGGCCCTAGCGGGGGGTACGAGCAGTACGTC. Translating gives CASSPGPSGGYEQYV.

In this sample, this clonotype turned up once. A much larger clone sits a single nucleotide away, making a read error possible. This chain uses TRBV7-2 with TRBJ2-5, with TRBD2 as a possible D gene (6 bases). The CDR3 runs 15 residues. Looked up from germline, CDR1 is SGHTA and CDR2 is FQGNSA. The CDR3 DNA reads TGTGTCAGCAGCTTAGCGAGGAGGGGACAAGAGACCCAGTACTTC. Protein: CVSSLARRGQETQYF.

V usage is TRBV28 and J usage is TRBJ1-3, with 7 positions matching TRBD1. Germline V gene lookup returns CDR1 MDHEN and CDR2 SYDVKM. V was clipped by 5 bases and J by 2 bases; unmatched bases: 9. The CDR3 totals 16 residues. The CDR3 DNA sequence: TGTGCCAGCAGTCCCAGACGACAGGGACCTGGAAACACCATATATTTT. As protein: CASSPRRQGPGNTIYF.

This clonotype has just a few counts. The chain combines TRBV7-6 with TRBJ2-5; 8 bases agree with TRBD1. Losses at the gene ends were 3 bases for V and 6 bases for J; bases not matched to a gene: 6. The CDR3 is 14 amino acids. Germline CDR1 is SGHVS and CDR2 is FNYEAQ. The CDR3 spells CASSFPDRGQTQYF. The CDR3 nucleotides are TGTGCCAGCAGCTTTCCTGACAGGGGTCAGACCCAGTACTTC. Combining the CDR3 with reference TRBV7-6 and TRBJ2-5 gives the whole variable domain GAGVSQSPRYKVTKRGQDVALRCDPISGHVSLYWYRQALGQGPEFLTYFNYEAQQDKSGLPNDRFSAERPEGSISTLTIQRTEQRDSAMYRCASSFPDRGQTQYFGPGTRLLVL.

CDR3 loop: CATSETGGPATGELFF. In nucleotides, the CDR3 is TGTGCCACCAGTGAAACAGGGGGCCCGGCCACCGGGGAGCTGTTTTTT. The genes are TRBV24-1 and TRBJ2-2; 9 bases agree with TRBD1. Looked up from germline, CDR1 is KGHDR and CDR2 is SFDVKD. J gave up 4 bases and V 4 bases, and 6 bases lay outside the gene matches. CDR3 length equals 16 residues.

The rearrangement joins TRBV5-6 to TRBJ2-5; weak D call: TRBD1 (6 bases). Trimming cost V 2 bases and J 3 bases, with 11 bases left between them. Germline CDR1 is SGHDT and CDR2 is YYEEEE. This CDR3 has 14 amino acids. In nucleotides, the CDR3 is TGTGCCAGCAGCTTCCCCTACAGGGAAGAGACCCAGTACTTC. Residues: CASSFPYREETQYF.